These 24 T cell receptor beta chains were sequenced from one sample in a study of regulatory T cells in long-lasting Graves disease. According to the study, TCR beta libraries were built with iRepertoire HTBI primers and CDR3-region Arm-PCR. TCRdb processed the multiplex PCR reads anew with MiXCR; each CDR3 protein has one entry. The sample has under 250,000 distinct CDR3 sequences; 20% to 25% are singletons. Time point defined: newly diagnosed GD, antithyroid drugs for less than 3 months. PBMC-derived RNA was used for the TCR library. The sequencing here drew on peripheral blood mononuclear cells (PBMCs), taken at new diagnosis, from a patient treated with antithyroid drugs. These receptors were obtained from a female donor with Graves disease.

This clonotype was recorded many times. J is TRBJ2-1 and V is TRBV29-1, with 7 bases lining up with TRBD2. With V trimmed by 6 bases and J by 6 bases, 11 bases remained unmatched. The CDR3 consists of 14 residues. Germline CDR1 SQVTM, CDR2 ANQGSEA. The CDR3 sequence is CSVGGTLGTNEQFF. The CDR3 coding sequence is TGCAGCGTGGGGGGGACTTTGGGGACCAATGAGCAGTTCTTC.

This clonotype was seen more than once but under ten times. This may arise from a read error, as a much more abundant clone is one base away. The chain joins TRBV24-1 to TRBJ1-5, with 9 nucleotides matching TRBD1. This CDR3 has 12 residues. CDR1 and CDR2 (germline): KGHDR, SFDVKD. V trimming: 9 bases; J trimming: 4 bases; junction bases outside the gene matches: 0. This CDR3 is CATGTGNQPQHF. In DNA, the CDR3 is TGTGCCACCGGGACAGGGAATCAGCCCCAGCATTTT.

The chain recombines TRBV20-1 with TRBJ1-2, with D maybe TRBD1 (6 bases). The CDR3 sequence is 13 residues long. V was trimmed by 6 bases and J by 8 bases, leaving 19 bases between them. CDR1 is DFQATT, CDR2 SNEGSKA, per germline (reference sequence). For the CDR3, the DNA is TGCAGTGCCCAGCTGGGGGCGCCGGGCGGCTACACCTTC. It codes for CSAQLGAPGGYTF.

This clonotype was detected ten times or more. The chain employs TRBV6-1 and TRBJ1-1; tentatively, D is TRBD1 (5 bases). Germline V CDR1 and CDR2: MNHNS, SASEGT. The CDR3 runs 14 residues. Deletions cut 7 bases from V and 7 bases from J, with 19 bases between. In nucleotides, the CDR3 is TGTGCCAGCACTAACCCCTGGGGGTTTGGTGAAGCTTTCTTT. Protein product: CASTNPWGFGEAFF.

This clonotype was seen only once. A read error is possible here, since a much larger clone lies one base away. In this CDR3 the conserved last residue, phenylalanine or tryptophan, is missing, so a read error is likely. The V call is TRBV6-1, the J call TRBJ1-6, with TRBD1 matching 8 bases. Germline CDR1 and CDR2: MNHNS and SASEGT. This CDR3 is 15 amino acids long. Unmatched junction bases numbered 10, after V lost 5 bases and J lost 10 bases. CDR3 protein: CASSNVDRAGSPLHL. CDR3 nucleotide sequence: TGTGCCAGCAGTAACGTGGACAGGGCGGGCTCACCCCTCCACCTT.

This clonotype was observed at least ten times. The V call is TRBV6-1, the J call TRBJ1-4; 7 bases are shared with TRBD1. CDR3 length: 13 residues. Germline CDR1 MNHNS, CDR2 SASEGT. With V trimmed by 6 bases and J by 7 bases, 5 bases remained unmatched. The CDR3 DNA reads TGTGCCAGCAGAGACAGGGCGGGTGAAAAACTGTTTTTT. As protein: CASRDRAGEKLFF.

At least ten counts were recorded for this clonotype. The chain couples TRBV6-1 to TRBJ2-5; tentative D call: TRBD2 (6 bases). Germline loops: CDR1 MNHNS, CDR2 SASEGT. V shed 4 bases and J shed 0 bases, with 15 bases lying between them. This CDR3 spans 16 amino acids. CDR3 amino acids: CASSGERAGDQETQYF. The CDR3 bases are TGTGCCAGCAGTGGGGAGCGGGCGGGCGACCAAGAGACCCAGTACTTC.

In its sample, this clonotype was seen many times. In DNA form, the CDR3 reads TGCAGCGTGTCGGGACTAGCGGACACAGATACGCAGTATTTT. It is translated as CSVSGLADTDTQYF. This chain uses TRBV29-1 with TRBJ2-3; TRBD2 agrees at 11 bases. This CDR3 spans 14 amino acids. V dropped 6 bases and J dropped 2; count of bases not matched to a gene: 4. CDR1 is SQVTM and CDR2 is ANQGSEA in the germline V gene.

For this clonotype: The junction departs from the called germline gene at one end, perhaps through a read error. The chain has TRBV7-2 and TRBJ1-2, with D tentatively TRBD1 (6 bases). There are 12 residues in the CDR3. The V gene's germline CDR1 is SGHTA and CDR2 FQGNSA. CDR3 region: CASSHSDSEPRF. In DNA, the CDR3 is TGTGCCAGCAGCCATTCGGACAGCGAGCCCCGCTTC.

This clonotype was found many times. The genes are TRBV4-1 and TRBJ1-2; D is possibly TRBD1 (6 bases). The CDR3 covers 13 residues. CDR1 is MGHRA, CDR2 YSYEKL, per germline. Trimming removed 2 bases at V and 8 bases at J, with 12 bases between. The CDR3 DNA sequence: TGCGCCAGCAGCCAACCCACAGGGTTAGGCTACACCTTC. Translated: CASSQPTGLGYTF.

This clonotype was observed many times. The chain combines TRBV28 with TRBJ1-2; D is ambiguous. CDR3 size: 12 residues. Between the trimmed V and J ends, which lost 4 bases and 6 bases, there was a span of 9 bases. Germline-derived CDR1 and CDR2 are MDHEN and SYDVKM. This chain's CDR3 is CASSSPGDGYTF. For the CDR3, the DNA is TGTGCCAGCAGTTCCCCCGGGGATGGCTACACCTTC.

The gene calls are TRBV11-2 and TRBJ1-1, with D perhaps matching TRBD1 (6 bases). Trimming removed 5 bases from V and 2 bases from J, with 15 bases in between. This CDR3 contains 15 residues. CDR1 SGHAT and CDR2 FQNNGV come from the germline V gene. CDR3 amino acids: CASSGWTEHNTEAFF. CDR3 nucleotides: TGTGCCAGCAGCGGATGGACAGAACATAACACTGAAGCTTTCTTT.

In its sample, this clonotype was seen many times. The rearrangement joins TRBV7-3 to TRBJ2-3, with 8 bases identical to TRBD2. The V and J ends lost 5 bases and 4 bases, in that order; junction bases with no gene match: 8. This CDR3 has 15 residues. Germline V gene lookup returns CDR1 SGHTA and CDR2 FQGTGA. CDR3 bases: TGTGCCAGCAGCCGGACTAGCATGACCTCAGATACGCAGTATTTT. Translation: CASSRTSMTSDTQYF.

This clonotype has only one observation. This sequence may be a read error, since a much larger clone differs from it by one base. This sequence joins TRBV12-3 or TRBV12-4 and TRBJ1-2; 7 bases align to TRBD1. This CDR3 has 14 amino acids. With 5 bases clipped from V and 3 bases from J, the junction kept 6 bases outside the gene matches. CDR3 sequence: CASSQGQIDYGYTF. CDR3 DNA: TGTGCCAGCAGTCAGGGACAGATCGACTATGGCTACACCTTC.

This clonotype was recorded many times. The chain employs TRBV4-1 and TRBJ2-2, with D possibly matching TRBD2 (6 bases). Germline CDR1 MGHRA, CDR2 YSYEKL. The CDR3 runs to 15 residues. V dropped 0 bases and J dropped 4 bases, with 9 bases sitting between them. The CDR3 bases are TGCGCCAGCAGCCAAGATTGGGGGGTCACCGGGGAGCTGTTTTTT. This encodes CASSQDWGVTGELFF.

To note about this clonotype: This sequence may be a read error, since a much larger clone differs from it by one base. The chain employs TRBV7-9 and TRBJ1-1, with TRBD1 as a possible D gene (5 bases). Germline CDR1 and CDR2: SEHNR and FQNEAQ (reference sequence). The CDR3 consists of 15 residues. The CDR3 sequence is CASSTGQTMNTEASF. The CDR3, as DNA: TGTGCCAGCAGCACGGGGCAGACCATGAACACTGAAGCTTCCTTT.

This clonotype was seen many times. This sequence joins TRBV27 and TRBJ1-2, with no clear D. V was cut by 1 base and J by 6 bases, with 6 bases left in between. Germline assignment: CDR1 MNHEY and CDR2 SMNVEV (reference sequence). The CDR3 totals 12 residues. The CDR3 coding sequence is TGTGCCAGCAGTTTATTCGGGGATGGCTACACCTTC. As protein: CASSLFGDGYTF.

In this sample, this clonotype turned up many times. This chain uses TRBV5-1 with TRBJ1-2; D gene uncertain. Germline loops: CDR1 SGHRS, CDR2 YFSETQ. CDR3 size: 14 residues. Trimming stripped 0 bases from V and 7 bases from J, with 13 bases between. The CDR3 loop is CASSLEEGVGGYTF. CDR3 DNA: TGCGCCAGCAGCTTGGAGGAGGGAGTCGGTGGCTACACCTTC.

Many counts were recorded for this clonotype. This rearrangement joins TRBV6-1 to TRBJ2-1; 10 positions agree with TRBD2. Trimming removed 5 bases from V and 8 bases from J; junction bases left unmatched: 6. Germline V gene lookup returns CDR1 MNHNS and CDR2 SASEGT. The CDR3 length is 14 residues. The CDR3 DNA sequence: TGTGCCAGCAGTCGACTAGCGGGTAGCGATGAGCAGTTCTTC. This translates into CASSRLAGSDEQFF.

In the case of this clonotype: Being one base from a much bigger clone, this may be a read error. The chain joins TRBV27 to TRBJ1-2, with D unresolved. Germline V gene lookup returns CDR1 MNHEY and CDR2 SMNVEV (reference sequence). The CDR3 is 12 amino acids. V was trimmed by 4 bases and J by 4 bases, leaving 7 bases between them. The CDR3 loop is CASSSQGYGYTF. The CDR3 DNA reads TGTGCCAGCAGTTCCCAAGGCTATGGCTACACCTTC.

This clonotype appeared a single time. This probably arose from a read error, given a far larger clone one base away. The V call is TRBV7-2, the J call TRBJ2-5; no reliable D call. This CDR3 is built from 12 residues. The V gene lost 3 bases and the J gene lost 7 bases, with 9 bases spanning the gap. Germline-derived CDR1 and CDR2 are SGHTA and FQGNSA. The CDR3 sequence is CASSLIRGTQYF. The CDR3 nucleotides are TGTGCCAGCAGCTTGATCAGAGGGACCCAGTACTTC.

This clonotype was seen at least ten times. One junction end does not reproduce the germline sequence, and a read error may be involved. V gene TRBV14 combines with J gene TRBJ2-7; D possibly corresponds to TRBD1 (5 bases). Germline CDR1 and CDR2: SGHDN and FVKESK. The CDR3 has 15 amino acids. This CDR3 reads CTSSQDWSGMYEQYF. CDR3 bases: TGTACCAGCAGCCAAGATTGGTCAGGGATGTACGAGCAGTACTTC.

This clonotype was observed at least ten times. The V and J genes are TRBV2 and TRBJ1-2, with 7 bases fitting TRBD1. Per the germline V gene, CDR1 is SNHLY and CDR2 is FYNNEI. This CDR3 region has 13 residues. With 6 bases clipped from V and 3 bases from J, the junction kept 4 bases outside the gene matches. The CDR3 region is CASRLGTDYGYTF. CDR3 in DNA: TGTGCCAGCAGACTTGGGACAGACTATGGCTACACCTTC.

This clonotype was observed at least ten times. CDR3 amino acids: CSARDRRRDSPLHF. The CDR3, as DNA: TGCAGTGCTAGAGATAGGAGGAGGGATTCACCCCTCCACTTT. This chain connects TRBV20-1 to TRBJ1-6; no clear D. CDR1 is DFQATT and CDR2 is SNEGSKA in the germline V gene (reference sequence). V gave up 0 bases and J gave up 8 bases, with 11 bases separating them. This CDR3 has 14 amino acids.